The 29 T cell receptor beta chains below come from one sample, sequenced in a study of T cells after yellow fever vaccination. TCRdb itself ran the 5' RACE reads through MiXCR, one entry per CDR3 protein. Of hundreds of thousands of distinct CDR3 sequences listed, about 7.8% are singletons. The specimen comprised PBMCs, sampled roughly 47 days after the first yellow fever vaccination. The receptors originated from a man between 18 and 35 years old who received the YFV17D yellow fever vaccine.

J is TRBJ2-3 and V is TRBV5-1; 8 bases align to TRBD1. V dropped 0 bases and J dropped 3; count of bases not matched to a gene: 6. This CDR3 region has 16 residues. Germline lookup yields CDR1 SGHRS and CDR2 YFSETQ. In DNA, the CDR3 is TGCGCCAGCAGCTTGGAGACTTACAGGGGGACAGATACGCAGTATTTT. Its translation: CASSLETYRGTDTQYF.

This chain's CDR3 is CASSLDKNIQYF. CDR3 coding DNA: TGTGCCAGCAGTTTAGACAAAAACATTCAGTACTTC. J is TRBJ2-4 and V is TRBV12-3 or TRBV12-4; no clear D. This CDR3 comprises 12 residues. The V end was cut by 1 base, the J end by 3 bases, with 1 base between.

This chain joins TRBV27 and TRBJ1-1; D is uncertain. With 8 bases removed from V and 4 bases from J, the gap between germline ends came to 17 bases. Germline-derived CDR1 and CDR2 are MNHEY and SMNVEV (reference sequence). CDR3 length equals 14 residues. The CDR3 nucleotides read TGTGCCAGCCTGCGATGGGGAGCCGGCACTGAAGCTTTCTTT. It is translated as CASLRWGAGTEAFF.

The chain has TRBV5-1 and TRBJ1-1; 7 nucleotides agree with TRBD1. The CDR3 runs 16 residues. Trimming cost V 4 bases and J 6 bases; bases outside gene matches: 15. Per the germline V gene, CDR1 is SGHRS and CDR2 is YFSETQ. The CDR3: CASSQNHRGPGSEAFF. CDR3 bases: TGCGCCAGCAGCCAAAATCACAGGGGCCCGGGGTCTGAAGCTTTCTTT.

This clonotype came up many times. The rearrangement joins TRBV6-5 to TRBJ1-1, with a weak D call TRBD1 (6 bases). The V gene's germline CDR1 is MNHEY and CDR2 SVGAGI. The CDR3 runs 16 residues. Trimming cost V 5 bases and J 1 base, with 17 bases left between them. The CDR3 sequence is CASSPLGGRGNTEAFF. The CDR3 DNA sequence: TGTGCCAGCAGTCCGTTGGGGGGGCGAGGGAACACTGAAGCTTTCTTT.

The rearrangement joins TRBV7-6 to TRBJ2-5; D unclear. Trimming stripped 0 bases from V and 5 bases from J, with 19 bases between. Germline V gene data show CDR1 as SGHVS and CDR2 as FNYEAQ. The CDR3 covers 17 residues. For the CDR3, the DNA is TGTGCCAGCAGCTTAGCGACGGGTTCAGAGCGTTGGGAGACCCAGTACTTC. It encodes CASSLATGSERWETQYF.

The chain combines TRBV4-1 with TRBJ2-7; 8 bases line up with TRBD2. Germline V gene lookup returns CDR1 MGHRA and CDR2 YSYEKL. V was pared by 2 bases and J by 1 base, with 4 bases of the junction left unmatched. The CDR3 runs to 15 residues. CDR3 residues: CASSQLVAGSYEQYF. CDR3 bases: TGCGCCAGCAGCCAACTGGTAGCGGGATCCTACGAGCAGTACTTC.

J is TRBJ2-7 and V is TRBV1; the D call TRBD1 from the table was never checked on the DNA. TRBV1 is a listed pseudogene. The CDR3 spans 13 residues. Here the CDR3 DNA reads TGTGCCAGCAGTTCCGGGACAGGATACGAGCAGTACTTC. As protein: CASSSGTGYEQYF.

The CDR3 here is CAWSAGGYADTQYF. CDR3 nucleotide sequence: TGTGCCTGGAGCGCAGGGGGGTACGCAGATACGCAGTATTTT. V and J are TRBV30 and TRBJ2-3, with D perhaps matching TRBD1 (7 bases). CDR3 length equals 14 residues. Trimming left V 3 bases short and J 4 bases short, with 14 bases between. CDR1 is GTSNPN, CDR2 SVGIG, per germline (reference sequence).

This clonotype turned up a few times. The CDR3 nucleotides are TGCGCCAGCAGCCCGACAGGGGCTGACGAGCAGTACTTC. Translated: CASSPTGADEQYF. The chain employs TRBV4-3 and TRBJ2-7, with TRBD1 identical over 8 bases. The germline gives CDR1 LGHNA, CDR2 YSLEER. J lost 5 bases, V lost 4 bases, and 4 bases had no gene match. The CDR3 totals 13 residues.

This clonotype was recorded a few times. The genes are TRBV28 and TRBJ1-1; D gene uncertain. Looked up from germline, CDR1 is MDHEN and CDR2 is SYDVKM. Trimming pared 3 bases from V and 8 bases from J, leaving 16 bases between. The CDR3 is 14 amino acids. This CDR3 is CASSLVVGSPEAFF. The CDR3 coding sequence is TGTGCCAGCAGTTTGGTAGTGGGTTCCCCCGAAGCTTTCTTT.

The chain uses TRBV7-9 and TRBJ2-3, with D possibly TRBD1 on 6 matching bases. Germline assignment: CDR1 SEHNR and CDR2 FQNEAQ (reference sequence). The CDR3 spans 16 residues. The V gene lost 5 bases and the J gene lost 2 bases, with 17 bases spanning the gap. The CDR3 spells CASSRGGHRNTDTQYF. CDR3 coding DNA: TGTGCCAGCAGCCGAGGGGGTCACAGAAACACAGATACGCAGTATTTT.

The sample holds a few counts of this clonotype. This chain connects TRBV5-5 to TRBJ1-4, with TRBD1 identical over 7 bases. The J segment lost 3 bases and the V segment lost 5 bases, leaving 16 bases of the junction unmatched. The CDR3 length is 18 residues. The germline V gene encodes CDR1 SGHKS and CDR2 YYEKEE (reference sequence). CDR3 DNA: TGTGCCAGCAGGAGACAGGGAGGGACTAGGATGGCTAATGAAAAACTGTTTTTT. Amino acid sequence: CASRRQGGTRMANEKLFF. The full variable domain, completed using reference TRBV5-5 and TRBJ1-4, is DAGVTQSPTHLIKTRGQQVTLRCSPISGHKSVSWYQQVLGQGPQFIFQYYEKEERGRGNFPDRFSARQFPNYSSELNVNALLLGDSALYLCASRRQGGTRMANEKLFFGSGTQLSVL.

This clonotype was detected a few times. The chain recombines TRBV24-1 with TRBJ2-1; D remains ambiguous. The V end lost 1 base, the J end lost 7 bases, and 7 bases lay between the germline ends. The germline gives CDR1 KGHDR, CDR2 SFDVKD. The CDR3 loop spans 13 amino acids. The CDR3 sequence: CATSDFNGNEQFF. In nucleotides, the CDR3 is TGTGCCACCAGTGATTTCAATGGGAATGAGCAGTTCTTC.

The chain combines TRBV7-2 with TRBJ2-7, with D maybe TRBD1 (5 bases). Germline V CDR1 and CDR2: SGHTA, FQGNSA. CDR3 length: 15 amino acids. Trimming removed 2 bases from V and 0 bases from J, with 11 bases in between. DNA of the CDR3: TGTGCCAGCAGCTTACTGGGGCAGGTCTCCTACGAGCAGTACTTC. Translation: CASSLLGQVSYEQYF.

Only a few counts were recorded for this clonotype. The CDR3, as DNA: TGTGCCAGCAGGTGGGCGCGAGGGACTGAAGCTTTCTTT. It specifies CASRWARGTEAFF. J is TRBJ1-1 and V is TRBV6-1; unclear D gene. The CDR3 has 13 residues. Germline V gene sequence: CDR1 MNHNS, CDR2 SASEGT. V lost 6 bases to trimming and J lost 5 bases, with 13 bases between them.

The chain combines TRBV10-3 with TRBJ2-5, with TRBD2 matching over 8 bases. The CDR3 consists of 14 residues. V shed 11 bases, J shed 2 bases, and the junction held 10 bases outside the gene matches. Germline assignment: CDR1 ENHRY and CDR2 SYGVKD. CDR3 coding DNA: TGTGCCTCCGGCCGGGCGGGGGGTCAAGAGACCCAGTACTTC. This encodes CASGRAGGQETQYF.

This clonotype was seen more than once but under ten times. The CDR3 coding sequence is TGCGCCAGCAGCCCCCACGGACAGGGAACGCCTAATGAAAAACTGTTTTTT. This encodes CASSPHGQGTPNEKLFF. The V and J genes are TRBV5-1 and TRBJ1-4; 8 positions agree with TRBD1. Germline CDR1 SGHRS, CDR2 YFSETQ. With V trimmed by 4 bases and J by 3 bases, 11 bases remained unmatched. This CDR3 has 17 residues.

The V call is TRBV5-1, the J call TRBJ2-1; D unclear. With 4 bases removed from V and 8 bases from J, the gap between germline ends came to 16 bases. Germline V gives CDR1 SGHRS, CDR2 YFSETQ. CDR3 length: 14 residues. For the CDR3, the DNA is TGCGCCAGCAGCCCCTCCGGCGGTCTGCATGAGCAGTTCTTC. Amino acid sequence: CASSPSGGLHEQFF.

This clonotype was detected a few times. This sequence joins TRBV3-1 and TRBJ1-1; 7 nucleotides match TRBD1. From germline, CDR1 is LGHDT and CDR2 YNNKEL (reference sequence). Unmatched junction bases numbered 5, after V lost 5 bases and J lost 8 bases. The CDR3 extends over 12 amino acids. The DNA for the CDR3 is TGTGCCAGCAGCGACAGGGCGATGGAAGCTTTCTTT. Protein: CASSDRAMEAFF.

J is TRBJ1-4 and V is TRBV10-3; D is unresolved. Trimming pared 3 bases from V and 5 bases from J, leaving 13 bases between. The CDR3 is made up of 15 amino acids. Per the germline V gene, CDR1 is ENHRY and CDR2 is SYGVKD. CDR3 DNA sequence: TGTGCCATCAGTGACCCTACGACGGCGAATGAAAAACTGTTTTTT. This sequence encodes CAISDPTTANEKLFF.

The rearrangement joins TRBV7-2 to TRBJ2-1; D gene ambiguous. The CDR3 has 11 residues. Germline V gene lookup returns CDR1 SGHTA and CDR2 FQGNSA. Trimming left V 3 bases short and J 8 bases short, with 5 bases between. CDR3 protein: CASSLTYEQFF. CDR3 nucleotides: TGTGCCAGCAGCTTGACATATGAGCAGTTCTTC.

The DNA for the CDR3 is TGTGCCAGCAGCACTAGCGGGGGGGGGAATGAGCAGTTCTTC. Its protein is CASSTSGGGNEQFF. The chain carries TRBV7-9 and TRBJ2-1; 13 nucleotides align to TRBD2. CDR1 and CDR2 (germline): SEHNR, FQNEAQ (reference sequence). This CDR3 comprises 14 residues. The junction had 2 bases not matched to a gene; V was cut back by 5 bases and J by 7 bases.

The genes are TRBV7-9 and TRBJ1-1; D is possibly TRBD1 (6 bases). This CDR3 contains 16 residues. The germline V and J ends were trimmed by 4 bases and 0 bases, with 15 bases remaining between them. Germline assignment: CDR1 SEHNR and CDR2 FQNEAQ (reference sequence). For the CDR3, the DNA is TGTGCCAGCAGCTCCCCGAGGGGGACGGTGAACACTGAAGCTTTCTTT. Protein: CASSSPRGTVNTEAFF.

This clonotype was detected a few times. The gene calls are TRBV29-1 and TRBJ2-3, with 7 positions matching TRBD1. This CDR3 comprises 14 residues. The germline V gene has CDR1 SQVTM and CDR2 ANQGSEA. V shed 8 bases, J shed 3 bases, and the junction held 11 bases outside the gene matches. The CDR3 here is CSSTGNGITDTQYF. The CDR3 DNA reads TGCAGCTCGACAGGGAATGGGATAACAGATACGCAGTATTTT.

This clonotype was detected ten times or more. The gene calls are TRBV28 and TRBJ2-3; D is unresolved. CDR3 length: 14 amino acids. CDR1 and CDR2 (germline): MDHEN, SYDVKM. V lost 8 bases, J lost 0 bases, and 12 bases lay in between. In DNA, the CDR3 is TGTGCCAGCCACATGGTAGCTAGCACAGATACGCAGTATTTT. Translation: CASHMVASTDTQYF.

V usage is TRBV12-3 or TRBV12-4 and J usage is TRBJ1-2, with D tentatively TRBD1 (5 bases). There are 12 residues in the CDR3. The V end was cut by 4 bases, the J end by 8 bases, with 11 bases between. The CDR3 spells CASSSQGVGYTF. The CDR3 coding sequence is TGTGCCAGCAGTTCCCAAGGGGTCGGCTACACCTTC.

The table lists this clonotype with a few counts. The chain has TRBV29-1 and TRBJ2-1; TRBD2 is a possible D gene (5 bases). Trimming took off 4 bases at V and 5 bases at J, with 12 bases between the two ends. CDR1 and CDR2 from the germline V gene are SQVTM and ANQGSEA. This CDR3 has 13 residues. CDR3 residues: CSVARVFHNEQFF. The CDR3 nucleotides read TGCAGCGTTGCGAGGGTCTTTCACAATGAGCAGTTCTTC.

The J gene is TRBJ2-1, the V gene TRBV29-1; 7 nucleotides align to TRBD1. Germline CDR1 reads SQVTM; CDR2 reads ANQGSEA. This CDR3 comprises 13 residues. The J segment lost 9 bases and the V segment lost 5 bases, leaving 10 bases of the junction unmatched. The CDR3, as DNA: TGCAGCGTTACCCCCCGCAGGGGGATTGAGCAGTTCTTC. The encoded protein is CSVTPRRGIEQFF.